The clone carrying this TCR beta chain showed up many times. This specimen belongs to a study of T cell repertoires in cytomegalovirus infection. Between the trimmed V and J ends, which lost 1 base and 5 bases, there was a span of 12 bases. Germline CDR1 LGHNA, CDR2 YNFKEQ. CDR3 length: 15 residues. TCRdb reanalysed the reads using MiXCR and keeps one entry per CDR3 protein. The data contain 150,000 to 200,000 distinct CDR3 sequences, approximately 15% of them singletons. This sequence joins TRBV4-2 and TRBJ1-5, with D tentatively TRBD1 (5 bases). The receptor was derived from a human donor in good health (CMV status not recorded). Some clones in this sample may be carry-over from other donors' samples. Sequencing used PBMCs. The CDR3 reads CASSQAWDGDQPQHF. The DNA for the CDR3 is TGTGCCAGCAGCCAAGCATGGGACGGCGATCAGCCCCAGCATTTT.